This T cell receptor (beta chain) was identified in a study of shared clonotypes between healthy human individuals. Whole-study findings and limits: Generally, naive subsets came out with larger estimated richness than memory subsets.

Germline loops: CDR1 SGHDN, CDR2 FVKESK. V shed 2 bases and J shed 0 bases, with 15 bases lying between them. This CDR3 is built from 17 residues. Clones were read by immunoSEQ multiplex PCR, and TCRdb kept only the in-frame ones, dropping some. Counted here are roughly 2.4 million clones, around 95% occurring once; the ten biggest clones make up approximately 0.13%. Both subsets, CD45RA+ naive and CD45RA-negative memory, were split from the CD4+ cells. A note on this clone: What it binds is unknown.

The V call is TRBV14, the J call TRBJ2-3; D might be TRBD1 (7 bases). The source of this sequence is a man younger than 35 in good health. Sequencing was performed on naive CD4+ T cells sorted from blood. The subset was: CD45RA+ positively selected. The CDR3 is CASSQFKQGTSTDTQYF. The CDR3 DNA reads as TGTGCCAGCAGCCAATTTAAACAGGGGACTAGCACAGATACGCAGTATTTT.